Shown below are 26 T cell receptor beta chains from a single sample sequenced in a study of cytotoxic CD8 clonotypes in ibrutinib-treated CLL. This table comes from immunoSEQ multiplex PCR, and its TCRdb copy is limited to in-frame clones, with some not included. The sample gives around 140,000 clones, 70% to 80% of which show up once; around 5% is in the top ten. Sequencing used PBMCs, obtained after 24 months of ibrutinib treatment. These receptors originate from a human donor with chronic lymphocytic leukemia.

The V and J genes are TRBV2 and TRBJ2-5; 10 bases fit TRBD1. The ends lost 8 bases at V and 4 bases at J; junction bases unmatched: 4. This CDR3 contains 13 residues. From germline, CDR1 is SNHLY and CDR2 FYNNEI. This chain's CDR3 is CASGTGVGETQYF. The CDR3 DNA follows: TGTGCCAGCGGGACAGGGGTGGGAGAGACCCAGTACTTC.

The chain employs TRBV11-2 and TRBJ2-5; tentative D call: TRBD2 (7 bases). CDR1 and CDR2 (germline): SGHAT, FQNNGV. CDR3 length: 15 residues. Trimming removed 5 bases at V and 1 base at J, with 14 bases between. The CDR3 region has the DNA TGTGCCAGCAGCCTCCCCGCGGGGGCCCAAGAGACCCAGTACTTC. It is translated as CASSLPAGAQETQYF.

The chain joins TRBV28 to TRBJ2-3, with D hard to call. The CDR3 totals 15 residues. The germline V and J ends were trimmed by 5 bases and 4 bases, with 16 bases remaining between them. CDR1 is MDHEN and CDR2 is SYDVKM in the germline V gene. The CDR3 nucleotides are TGTGCCAGCAGTCCCCGTGGGGTTTTAGCAGATACGCAGTATTTT. It translates to CASSPRGVLADTQYF.

The chain carries TRBV6-1 and TRBJ2-6; D unresolved. V dropped 2 bases and J dropped 4 bases, with 12 bases sitting between them. Looked up from germline, CDR1 is MNHNS and CDR2 is SASEGT. This CDR3 is built from 16 residues. The CDR3 bases are TGTGCCAGCAGTGAACTTCGTTCAGTGGGGGCCAACGTCCTGACTTTC. Its protein product is CASSELRSVGANVLTF.

The genes are TRBV4-2 and TRBJ1-1, with 7 bases aligning to TRBD1. This CDR3 contains 14 residues. Germline assignment: CDR1 LGHNA and CDR2 YNFKEQ. The V segment lost 8 bases and the J segment 5 bases; nucleotides outside the gene matches: 11. The CDR3 reads CASAGTAGITEAFF. DNA of the CDR3: TGTGCCAGCGCCGGGACAGCCGGGATTACTGAAGCTTTCTTT.

This clone came up many times. In the same sample, other DNA sequences code for this CDR3. The J gene is TRBJ2-5, the V gene TRBV7-7; D is possibly TRBD1 or TRBD2 (5 bases each). Germline V gives CDR1 SSHAT, CDR2 FNYEAQ (reference sequence). The length of the CDR3 is 14 residues. Trimming removed 1 base from V and 4 bases from J, with 10 bases in between. The CDR3, as DNA: TGTGCCAGCAGCTTAGTCGGTGGGGGAGAGACCCAGTACTTC. Its translation is CASSLVGGGETQYF.

The rearrangement uses TRBV19 and TRBJ1-5, with D unresolved. CDR3 length: 13 amino acids. V dropped 6 bases and J dropped 8 bases, with 14 bases sitting between them. Germline V gene data show CDR1 as LNHDA and CDR2 as SQIVND (reference sequence). The CDR3 bases are TGTGCCAGTAGCCGCGAGGGCTTGGAGCCCCAGCATTTT. Translating it yields CASSREGLEPQHF. The full variable domain, rest sourced from reference TRBV19 and TRBJ1-5, is DGGITQSPKYLFRKEGQNVTLSCEQNLNHDAMYWYRQDPGQGLRLIYYSQIVNDFQKGDIAEGYSVSREKKESFPLTVTSAQKNPTAFYLCASSREGLEPQHFGDGTRLSIL.

The chain carries TRBV14 and TRBJ2-7, with D possibly matching TRBD1 (5 bases). Germline V lookup: CDR1 SGHDN, CDR2 FVKESK. The germline V and J ends were trimmed by 4 bases and 0 bases, with 10 bases remaining between them. CDR3 size: 14 residues. The CDR3 DNA sequence: TGTGCCAGCAGCCTCCAGGGATTCTCCTACGAGCAGTACTTC. Translated: CASSLQGFSYEQYF.

The rearrangement joins TRBV11-3 to TRBJ2-7, with 8 bases lining up with TRBD1. The CDR3 runs to 15 residues. CDR1 and CDR2 (germline): SGHNT, YENEEA. The V gene end was trimmed by 5 bases and the J gene end by 3 bases; junction bases not matched to a gene: 9. CDR3 in DNA: TGTGCCAGCAGCGCCGGGACAGGCCCCGGCTACGAGCAGTACTTC. Translated: CASSAGTGPGYEQYF.

In its sample, this clone was seen once. This rearrangement joins TRBV19 to TRBJ1-5; TRBD1 aligns across 8 bases. CDR3 size: 18 residues. V dropped 10 bases and J dropped 1; count of bases not matched to a gene: 18. Germline V gene lookup returns CDR1 LNHDA and CDR2 SQIVND (reference sequence). Here the CDR3 DNA reads TGTGCCACCAAACCCCCTTACAGGGGGGGACGGAGCAATCAGCCCCAGCATTTT. It encodes CATKPPYRGGRSNQPQHF.

The sample holds many counts of this clone. The rearrangement joins TRBV4-2 to TRBJ2-6; D not resolved. V lost 2 bases to trimming and J lost 0 bases, with 8 bases between them. The CDR3 length is 16 residues. Germline CDR1 is LGHNA and CDR2 is YNFKEQ. Here the CDR3 reads CASSQPQGSGANVLTF. As DNA, the CDR3 is TGTGCCAGCAGCCAACCCCAAGGCTCTGGGGCCAACGTCCTGACTTTC.

In regard to this clone: The junction differs from germline at one of its ends, possibly a read error. The J gene is TRBJ1-1, the V gene TRBV28, with D possibly TRBD1 on 5 matching bases. Germline-derived CDR1 and CDR2 are MDHEN and SYDVKM. The CDR3 runs 13 residues. This CDR3 reads CVSKPGWNTEAFF. CDR3 sequence (DNA): TGTGTCAGCAAGCCAGGGTGGAACACTGAAGCTTTCTTT.

The V call is TRBV7-2, the J call TRBJ2-2; either TRBD1 or TRBD2 may supply D (6 bases each). CDR1 is SGHTA, CDR2 FQGNSA, per germline. V was trimmed by 5 bases and J by 7 bases, leaving 23 bases between them. The CDR3 runs to 17 residues. CDR3 bases: TGTGCCAGCAGCCCCCAGGGTGGGGGGCGGTTGGGCGGGGAGCTGTTTTTT. Its protein is CASSPQGGGRLGGELFF.

The chain couples TRBV18 to TRBJ2-6, with no clear D. The CDR3 is made up of 15 amino acids. CDR1 and CDR2 (germline): KGHSH, LQKENI. The germline V and J ends were trimmed by 4 bases and 0 bases, with 7 bases remaining between them. CDR3 amino acids: CASSHTRSGANVLTF. The CDR3 DNA sequence: TGTGCCAGCTCACATACTCGCTCTGGGGCCAACGTCCTGACTTTC. Based on the CDR3 plus reference TRBV18 and TRBJ2-6, the full variable domain is NAGVMQNPRHLVRRRGQEARLRCSPMKGHSHVYWYRQLPEEGLKFMVYLQKENIIDESGMPKERFSAEFPKEGPSILRIQQVVRGDSAAYFCASSHTRSGANVLTFGAGSRLTVL.

The DNA for the CDR3 is TGTGCCAGCAGCTTACTGGGGGGCTATGGCTACACCTTC. Encoded protein: CASSLLGGYGYTF. J is TRBJ1-2 and V is TRBV7-2; possible D gene TRBD1, 5 bases. V was clipped by 2 bases and J by 4 bases, with 8 bases between them. Germline CDR1 SGHTA, CDR2 FQGNSA. This CDR3 has 13 residues.

The chain uses TRBV11-2 and TRBJ2-3; D is tentatively TRBD1 or TRBD2 (5 bases each). V lost 5 bases to trimming and J lost 0 bases, with 12 bases between them. Germline values: CDR1 SGHAT, CDR2 FQNNGV. The CDR3 has 15 residues. The CDR3: CASSPHGGSTDTQYF. The CDR3 DNA is TGTGCCAGCAGCCCCCATGGGGGAAGCACAGATACGCAGTATTTT.

The J gene is TRBJ2-5, the V gene TRBV7-3; 7 nucleotides agree with TRBD2. Germline CDR1 reads SGHTA; CDR2 reads FQGTGA. After removal of 6 bases from V and 9 bases from J, the junction contained 13 bases not matched to a gene. The CDR3 length is 14 residues. CDR3 DNA: TGTGCCAGCAGGGCGGGGGACGGGCTTGGGGCCCAGTACTTC. Protein product: CASRAGDGLGAQYF.

This clone was picked up many times. The chain is built from TRBV5-1 and TRBJ2-7; TRBD1 agrees at 7 bases. V gave up 5 bases and J gave up 5 bases; unmatched junction bases: 10. There are 14 residues in the CDR3. In germline, CDR1 is SGHRS, CDR2 YFSETQ. The CDR3 DNA sequence: TGCGCCAGCAGTCGGACAGGAACTTTCGACGAGCAGTACTTC. Protein sequence: CASSRTGTFDEQYF.

This chain joins TRBV6-6 and TRBJ1-5, with TRBD1 as a possible D gene (6 bases). This CDR3 spans 13 amino acids. Germline V gene sequence: CDR1 MNHNY, CDR2 SVGAGI (reference sequence). The V end was cut by 7 bases, the J end by 2 bases, with 9 bases between. The CDR3: CASNGGRNQPQHF. CDR3 DNA sequence: TGTGCCAGCAACGGGGGCCGCAATCAGCCCCAGCATTTT.

The V gene is TRBV10-3, the J gene TRBJ2-2; tentative D call: TRBD1 (5 bases). V gave up 4 bases and J gave up 0 bases, with 9 bases separating them. Germline values: CDR1 ENHRY, CDR2 SYGVKD. The CDR3 covers 15 residues. The chain's CDR3 is CAISAGPANTGELFF. The CDR3 nucleotides are TGTGCCATCAGTGCAGGGCCAGCGAACACCGGGGAGCTGTTTTTT.

The rearrangement uses TRBV6-5 and TRBJ1-2, with a tentative D call TRBD1 (6 bases). Germline V gene data show CDR1 as MNHEY and CDR2 as SVGAGI. V was trimmed by 2 bases and J by 6 bases, leaving 10 bases between them. This CDR3 is 13 amino acids long. This CDR3 reads CASSYQGLNGYTF. The CDR3 DNA reads as TGTGCCAGCAGTTACCAGGGGTTAAATGGCTACACCTTC.

This chain links TRBV30 with TRBJ2-7; possible D gene TRBD2, 5 bases. CDR3 length equals 12 residues. The germline V gene encodes CDR1 GTSNPN and CDR2 SVGIG (reference sequence). Trimming stripped 2 bases from V and 3 bases from J, with 8 bases between. CDR3 DNA: TGTGCCTGGAGTCCGGGGATCTACGAGCAGTACTTC. This translates into CAWSPGIYEQYF.

The chain links TRBV10-2 to TRBJ2-2, with no clear D. CDR1 is WSHSY, CDR2 SAAADI, per germline. The length of the CDR3 is 15 residues. Trimming pared 3 bases from V and 4 bases from J, leaving 12 bases between. This chain's CDR3 is CASSDFQVGTGELFF. CDR3 sequence (DNA): TGCGCCAGCAGTGACTTCCAAGTGGGCACCGGGGAGCTGTTTTTT.

The chain recombines TRBV7-9 with TRBJ1-2; no reliable D call. The CDR3 has 12 amino acids. Germline V lookup: CDR1 SEHNR, CDR2 FQNEAQ (reference sequence). The V gene lost 2 bases and the J gene lost 8 bases, with 9 bases spanning the gap. Here the CDR3 DNA reads TGTGCCAGCAGCTTAAGGGCTTGGGGCTACACCTTC. Translating gives CASSLRAWGYTF.

V is TRBV18 and J is TRBJ1-3; the D gene is possibly TRBD1 (6 bases). The CDR3 is 16 amino acids. Looked up from germline, CDR1 is KGHSH and CDR2 is LQKENI. The V end lost 4 bases, the J end lost 0 bases, and 13 bases lay between the germline ends. The CDR3 sequence: CASSLGGPNSGNTIYF. For the CDR3, the DNA is TGTGCCAGCTCACTGGGGGGGCCCAACTCTGGAAACACCATATATTTT.

The genes are TRBV19 and TRBJ2-2; D tentatively fits TRBD1 or TRBD2 (5 bases each). The CDR3 consists of 16 residues. Deletions cut 6 bases from V and 5 bases from J, with 19 bases between. CDR1 is LNHDA and CDR2 is SQIVND in the germline V gene (reference sequence). CDR3 in DNA: TGTGCCAGTAGGGGCCGGGGCAGGGTGGTGACCGGGGAGCTGTTTTTT. Translated, it gives CASRGRGRVVTGELFF.